The 9 T cell receptor beta chains below come from one sample, sequenced in a study of blood T cell dynamics during melanoma immunotherapy. Sequencing used immunoSEQ multiplex PCR; TCRdb keeps in-frame clones, though not all of them. The sample holds more than 15,000 clones, around nine tenths seen once. Time point in this sample: week 3, after first cycle of checkpoint inhibitor. The sequenced sample was blood, obtained from a patient treated with checkpoint blockade. Receptors originate from a human donor with melanoma.

V and J are TRBV19 and TRBJ2-1; D is tentatively TRBD1 or TRBD2 (7 bases each). CDR3 length equals 14 residues. Per germline, CDR1 LNHDA and CDR2 SQIVND (reference sequence). The V end was cut by 5 bases, the J end by 9 bases, with 17 bases between. This CDR3 is CASSPPGGAGEQFF. CDR3 sequence (DNA): TGTGCCAGTAGTCCCCCAGGGGGGGCGGGTGAGCAGTTCTTC.

The chain is built from TRBV5-1 and TRBJ2-7; possibly TRBD2 for D (5 bases). V was shortened by 0 bases and J by 3 bases, with 10 bases between the two germline ends. The CDR3 loop spans 14 amino acids. CDR1 and CDR2 (germline): SGHRS, YFSETQ. CDR3 amino acids: CASSLERQSYEQYF. Written as DNA, the CDR3 is TGCGCCAGCAGCTTGGAGCGGCAGAGCTACGAGCAGTACTTC.

The rearrangement uses TRBV30 and TRBJ1-4; 9 nucleotides align to TRBD1. V shed 7 bases and J 7 bases; nucleotides not matched to a gene: 7. The germline gives CDR1 GTSNPN, CDR2 SVGIG (reference sequence). CDR3 size: 13 residues. The CDR3 bases are TGTGCCTCACAGACAGGGGGAAGTGAAAAACTGTTTTTT. This gives the protein CASQTGGSEKLFF.

This chain connects TRBV27 to TRBJ1-1, with D tentatively TRBD1 (5 bases). Trimming cost V 4 bases and J 2 bases, with 11 bases left between them. Germline V gives CDR1 MNHEY, CDR2 SMNVEV (reference sequence). The CDR3 runs to 14 residues. The CDR3 sequence is CASSSTVKNTEAFF. Written as DNA, the CDR3 is TGTGCCAGCAGTTCGACAGTTAAAAACACTGAAGCTTTCTTT.

The chain couples TRBV6-5 to TRBJ1-3; possibly TRBD1 for D (6 bases). The CDR3 is 16 residues long. Germline lookup yields CDR1 MNHEY and CDR2 SVGAGI. Trimming removed 0 bases at V and 0 bases at J, with 9 bases between. CDR3 sequence: CASSYSGQYSGNTIYF. The CDR3 DNA reads TGTGCCAGCAGTTACTCGGGACAATACTCTGGAAACACCATATATTTT.

The count of this clone is one. This chain joins TRBV27 and TRBJ1-6; 9 positions match TRBD1. The V and J ends lost 2 bases and 7 bases, in that order; junction bases with no gene match: 3. The CDR3 runs to 15 residues. Germline assignment: CDR1 MNHEY and CDR2 SMNVEV (reference sequence). CDR3: CASSLGTGTNSPLHF. CDR3 nucleotides: TGTGCCAGCAGTTTAGGGACAGGGACCAATTCACCCCTCCACTTT.

The chain links TRBV5-5 to TRBJ1-2; D not certain. V was trimmed by 5 bases and J by 4 bases, leaving 18 bases between them. Germline CDR1 reads SGHKS; CDR2 reads YYEKEE (reference sequence). This CDR3 region has 15 residues. CDR3 in DNA: TGTGCCAGCAGTTATCCCGGGGTCTCCCCCTATGGCTACACCTTC. It translates to CASSYPGVSPYGYTF. The entire variable domain, with the rest obtained from reference TRBV5-5 and TRBJ1-2, is as follows: DAGVTQSPTHLIKTRGQQVTLRCSPISGHKSVSWYQQVLGQGPQFIFQYYEKEERGRGNFPDRFSARQFPNYSSELNVNALLLGDSALYLCASSYPGVSPYGYTFGSGTRLTVV.

This chain joins TRBV29-1 and TRBJ2-1; perhaps TRBD2 as D (5 bases). V was cut by 3 bases and J by 0 bases, with 9 bases left in between. The CDR3 is 14 amino acids. Germline V CDR1 and CDR2: SQVTM, ANQGSEA. CDR3 amino acids: CSVDGGLSYNEQFF. CDR3 sequence (DNA): TGCAGCGTTGATGGCGGGCTCTCCTACAATGAGCAGTTCTTC.

This clone has a single count. The chain is built from TRBV19 and TRBJ2-5, with D possibly matching TRBD1 (6 bases). The V gene lost 6 bases and the J gene lost 2 bases, with 16 bases spanning the gap. The CDR3 spans 15 residues. Per germline, CDR1 LNHDA and CDR2 SQIVND (reference sequence). The CDR3 DNA follows: TGTGCCAGTAGGACGGACAGTGGTTCTCAAGAGACCCAGTACTTC. Encoded protein: CASRTDSGSQETQYF.